The sequence of this T cell receptor beta chain was determined in a study of cytomegalovirus exposure and HLA in healthy donors. Here immunoSEQ multiplex PCR was the method, and the copy in TCRdb shows in-frame clones only, minus some. This sample has approximately 150,000 clones, with 90% to 95% found just once. The V and J ends lost 4 bases and 1 base, in that order; junction bases with no gene match: 4. CDR1 is SGHRS and CDR2 is YFSETQ in the germline V gene. The CDR3 runs to 14 residues. Study findings and constraints: Using the classifier, cytomegalovirus status was reportedly diagnosed with high specificity and sensitivity.

As concerns this clone: The antigen is unknown. Other nucleotide sequences from this sample produce the same CDR3.

The clonotype originates from a man between 18 and 29 years old in good health and CMV-seronegative. The sample consisted of PBMCs. The J gene is TRBJ2-5, the V gene TRBV5-1; 7 bases are shared with TRBD1. The CDR3 spells CASSLGTAQETQYF. CDR3 in DNA: TGCGCCAGCAGCCTAGGGACAGCCCAAGAGACCCAGTACTTC.